A single sample is the source of the 3 T cell receptor beta chains below, sequenced in a study of T-cell memory formation after mild COVID-19. TCRdb fed the 5' RACE reads into MiXCR, producing one record per CDR3 protein. The sample includes just over 300,000 distinct CDR3 sequences, approximately 20% of them seen just once. Source material: PBMCs or a T cell subset sorted from them (not recorded which). The receptors here all came from a man younger than 35 who had mild COVID-19 (a few samples of this study predate the infection). Cell type and time point are not known.

This clonotype turned up a few times. CDR3 nucleotides: TGCGCCAGCAGCTCATCCGGGACAGGGTTGTACGAGCAGTACTTC. Translation: CASSSSGTGLYEQYF. J is TRBJ2-7 and V is TRBV5-1, with TRBD1 matching over 9 bases. Germline assignment: CDR1 SGHRS and CDR2 YFSETQ. The CDR3 has 15 residues. V lost 3 bases, J lost 4 bases, and 8 bases stayed unmatched.

V and J are TRBV7-9 and TRBJ2-2, with TRBD1 identical over 9 bases. Per the germline V gene, CDR1 is SEHNR and CDR2 is FQNEAQ (reference sequence). J was trimmed by 6 bases and V by 4 bases; bases with no gene match: 12. The CDR3 spans 17 residues. The CDR3, as DNA: TGTGCCAGCAGCTCGAGTTACCGAAGGACAGGGGCCGGGGAGCTGTTTTTT. It encodes CASSSSYRRTGAGELFF.

In this sample, this clonotype turned up a few times. The CDR3 here is CSVEFGAATDTQYF. As DNA, the CDR3 is TGCAGCGTTGAATTCGGGGCCGCCACAGATACGCAGTATTTT. The chain joins TRBV29-1 to TRBJ2-3, with D perhaps matching TRBD1 or TRBD2 (5 bases each). Trimming cost V 2 bases and J 2 bases, with 11 bases left between them. CDR3 length: 14 residues. Germline V CDR1 and CDR2: SQVTM, ANQGSEA.